These 26 T cell receptor beta chains were sequenced from one sample in a study of T cell repertoires in cytomegalovirus infection. TCRdb ran MiXCR on the reads and lists one entry per CDR3 protein. The sample carries roughly 230,000 distinct CDR3 sequences, 9% to 15% recorded once. Sequencing was performed on PBMCs. Receptors originate from a human donor in good health (CMV status not recorded). Some clones in this sample may be carry-over from other donors' samples.

This clonotype was seen more than once but under ten times. This sequence joins TRBV4-1 and TRBJ2-7; unclear D gene. Deletions cut 0 bases from V and 3 bases from J, with 9 bases between. Germline CDR1 reads MGHRA; CDR2 reads YSYEKL. CDR3 size: 14 residues. The CDR3, as DNA: TGCGCCAGCAGCCAAGATATTAATGGCTACGAGCAGTACTTC. It encodes CASSQDINGYEQYF.

The chain combines TRBV6-5 with TRBJ2-5; 11 bases align to TRBD2. J gave up 5 bases and V 6 bases, and 8 bases lay outside the gene matches. The CDR3 consists of 15 residues. Germline CDR1 reads MNHEY; CDR2 reads SVGAGI. The CDR3 bases are TGTGCCAGCAGCCGCCGGGGACTAGCGGCGGAGACCCAGTACTTC. Protein product: CASSRRGLAAETQYF.

This clonotype was seen repeatedly, ten times or more. The chain is built from TRBV12-3 or TRBV12-4 and TRBJ1-1; D unclear. This CDR3 contains 13 residues. Trimming took off 0 bases at V and 6 bases at J, with 8 bases between the two ends. The CDR3: CASSLALMAEAFF. The CDR3, as DNA: TGTGCCAGCAGTTTAGCTTTAATGGCTGAAGCTTTCTTT.

This clonotype was observed a few times. The V and J genes are TRBV6-5 and TRBJ1-5; D is possibly TRBD1 (6 bases). V dropped 6 bases and J dropped 5 bases, with 11 bases sitting between them. The CDR3 is made up of 13 amino acids. Germline V lookup: CDR1 MNHEY, CDR2 SVGAGI. DNA for the CDR3: TGTGCCAGCAGCCGAGACAGGTATCAGCCCCAGCATTTT. This translates into CASSRDRYQPQHF.

DNA for the CDR3: TGTGCGAAAGTCCAGTCTGGGGCCAACGTCCTGACTTTC. It codes for CAKVQSGANVLTF. The genes are TRBV30 and TRBJ2-6; D remains unclear. The CDR3 sequence is 13 residues long. Germline V gene sequence: CDR1 GTSNPN, CDR2 SVGIG (reference sequence).

This clonotype was seen repeatedly, ten times or more. This sequence joins TRBV12-3 or TRBV12-4 and TRBJ1-5, with 7 bases lining up with TRBD1. This CDR3 contains 14 residues. The trim removed 6 bases at V and 3 bases at J, leaving 5 bases unmatched. This CDR3 is CASSPTGFNQPQHF. The DNA for the CDR3 is TGTGCCAGCAGCCCGACAGGGTTCAATCAGCCCCAGCATTTT.

This chain links TRBV6-2 or TRBV6-3 with TRBJ1-2; D is unresolved. V dropped 5 bases and J dropped 4 bases, with 8 bases sitting between them. The CDR3 length is 12 residues. From germline, CDR1 is MNHEY and CDR2 SVGEGT. CDR3 sequence reads: CASSLIAYGYTF. DNA of the CDR3: TGTGCCAGCAGTCTAATCGCCTATGGCTACACCTTC.

This chain links TRBV7-9 with TRBJ2-5, with 8 bases fitting TRBD2. The CDR3 length is 16 residues. CDR1 SEHNR and CDR2 FQNEAQ come from the germline V gene (reference sequence). With 4 bases clipped from V and 2 bases from J, the junction kept 9 bases outside the gene matches. The CDR3 sequence is CASSSFGGRKQETQYF. The CDR3, as DNA: TGTGCCAGCAGCTCATTCGGCGGGAGGAAGCAAGAGACCCAGTACTTC.

This rearrangement joins TRBV7-2 to TRBJ2-2; tentative D call: TRBD2 (6 bases). CDR1 and CDR2 from the germline V gene are SGHTA and FQGNSA. V shed 0 bases and J shed 0 bases, with 8 bases lying between them. CDR3 length: 16 residues. The CDR3 DNA sequence: TGTGCCAGCAGCTTAGCGGAGGGTTCGAACACCGGGGAGCTGTTTTTT. Its protein is CASSLAEGSNTGELFF.

This clonotype was detected many times. V usage is TRBV7-2 and J usage is TRBJ2-5, with 9 bases fitting TRBD2. Germline CDR1 SGHTA, CDR2 FQGNSA. CDR3 length: 15 residues. V trimming: 1 base; J trimming: 5 bases; junction bases outside the gene matches: 5. DNA of the CDR3: TGTGCCAGCAGCTTAGTAGCGGGAGACGCGGAGACCCAGTACTTC. It translates to CASSLVAGDAETQYF.

This chain connects TRBV20-1 to TRBJ2-3; 8 bases are shared with TRBD2. The germline gives CDR1 DFQATT, CDR2 SNEGSKA (reference sequence). The CDR3 extends over 12 amino acids. V was clipped by 3 bases and J by 6 bases; unmatched bases: 2. The CDR3 loop reads CSASSGDDTQYF. The CDR3 bases are TGCAGTGCTAGTAGCGGGGATGATACGCAGTATTTT.

This sequence joins TRBV19 and TRBJ1-5; D not resolved. CDR3 length equals 16 residues. CDR1 is LNHDA and CDR2 is SQIVND in the germline V gene (reference sequence). V was cut by 1 base and J by 1 base, with 11 bases left in between. As DNA, the CDR3 is TGTGCCAGTAGTATAGGTGAGGGATTGAGCAATCAGCCCCAGCATTTT. Protein sequence: CASSIGEGLSNQPQHF.

In its sample, this clonotype was seen a few times. The rearrangement uses TRBV14 and TRBJ1-2, with D perhaps TRBD1 (5 bases). This CDR3 is 13 amino acids long. Trimming pared 5 bases from V and 8 bases from J, leaving 15 bases between. Germline CDR1 and CDR2: SGHDN and FVKESK. The CDR3 spells CASSFLRDQGYTF. The CDR3 DNA follows: TGTGCCAGCAGCTTCCTCAGGGACCAGGGCTACACCTTC.

This clonotype was observed a few times. The chain employs TRBV14 and TRBJ2-7; D might be TRBD1 (5 bases). Germline V gene lookup returns CDR1 SGHDN and CDR2 FVKESK. Trimming removed 1 base from V and 5 bases from J, with 12 bases in between. The CDR3 has 14 residues. CDR3 nucleotides: TGTGCCAGCAGCCAAGCCAGGGAAGAGGACGAGCAGTACTTC. Protein product: CASSQAREEDEQYF.

This clonotype was picked up many times. The rearrangement uses TRBV28 and TRBJ2-5; tentatively, D is TRBD1 (6 bases). With 5 bases removed from V and 0 bases from J, the gap between germline ends came to 13 bases. CDR1 and CDR2 from the germline V gene are MDHEN and SYDVKM. This CDR3 region has 15 residues. The DNA of the CDR3 is TGTGCCAGCAGTCCCGGACAGACCTACCAAGAGACCCAGTACTTC. It encodes CASSPGQTYQETQYF.

Ten or more counts support this clonotype. V usage is TRBV5-1 and J usage is TRBJ2-2; TRBD2 aligns across 9 bases. The ends lost 4 bases at V and 3 bases at J; junction bases unmatched: 4. Germline lookup yields CDR1 SGHRS and CDR2 YFSETQ. This CDR3 spans 15 amino acids. The CDR3 region is CASSTVAGDTGELFF. The CDR3 DNA follows: TGCGCCAGCAGCACGGTAGCGGGAGACACCGGGGAGCTGTTTTTT.

This clonotype was seen a single time. This may stem from a read error, because a much larger clone lies one nucleotide away. The gene calls are TRBV20-1 and TRBJ2-7; 8 bases match TRBD2. Looked up from germline, CDR1 is DFQATT and CDR2 is SNEGSKA (reference sequence). Trimming took 0 bases from V and 5 from J; bases not matched to a gene: 15. The CDR3 loop spans 17 amino acids. CDR3: CSARDLVNSASGHEQYF. The CDR3 bases are TGCAGTGCTAGAGATCTGGTTAATTCGGCTAGCGGGCACGAGCAGTACTTC.

In this sample, this clonotype turned up a few times. The chain recombines TRBV20-1 with TRBJ1-5; D call uncertain. The germline CDR1 and CDR2 sequences are DFQATT and SNEGSKA (reference sequence). The CDR3 spans 14 residues. V was shortened by 6 bases and J by 0 bases, with 12 bases between the two germline ends. The CDR3, as DNA: TGCAGTGCCACGACAAGCAATAGCAATCAGCCCCAGCATTTT. It codes for CSATTSNSNQPQHF.

This clonotype was seen only a few times. The chain couples TRBV6-1 to TRBJ2-3; D gene uncertain. Germline V gives CDR1 MNHNS, CDR2 SASEGT. The CDR3 has 14 residues. V shed 8 bases and J shed 0 bases, with 12 bases lying between them. CDR3 coding DNA: TGTGCCAGCGAAAGAACGGCTAGCACAGATACGCAGTATTTT. Residues: CASERTASTDTQYF.

The V and J genes are TRBV5-6 and TRBJ1-2; D unclear. Per the germline V gene, CDR1 is SGHDT and CDR2 is YYEEEE. The CDR3 runs to 15 residues. Trimming took 0 bases from V and 3 from J, leaving 12 bases between them. CDR3: CASSLARAAHYGYTF. In DNA, the CDR3 is TGTGCCAGCAGCTTGGCCCGCGCAGCTCACTATGGCTACACCTTC.

There are many counts of this clonotype. The gene calls are TRBV7-9 and TRBJ2-3; 9 bases are shared with TRBD2. Trimming cost V 6 bases and J 2 bases; bases outside gene matches: 6. The CDR3 is made up of 15 amino acids. Per germline, CDR1 SEHNR and CDR2 FQNEAQ (reference sequence). The CDR3 protein is CASSPSGGTTDTQYF. The CDR3 DNA is TGTGCCAGCAGTCCGAGCGGGGGGACCACAGATACGCAGTATTTT.

There are many counts of this clonotype. Written as DNA, the CDR3 is TGTGCCAGCAGCTTACTGCAAGGCTACGAGCAGTACTTC. This sequence encodes CASSLLQGYEQYF. J is TRBJ2-7 and V is TRBV7-2; D remains unclear. CDR3 length equals 13 residues. Trimming cost V 2 bases and J 3 bases, with 8 bases left between them. Looked up from germline, CDR1 is SGHTA and CDR2 is FQGNSA.

This clonotype occurred a few times. V is TRBV24-1 and J is TRBJ2-1; D perhaps matches TRBD1 (6 bases). Trimming removed 3 bases at V and 7 bases at J, with 15 bases between. The germline CDR1 and CDR2 sequences are KGHDR and SFDVKD. This CDR3 is built from 15 residues. CDR3 DNA: TGTGCCACCAGTGATACGCGCACAGGGAGAAATGAGCAGTTCTTC. It encodes CATSDTRTGRNEQFF.

The V gene is TRBV7-3, the J gene TRBJ2-3; TRBD2 aligns across 7 bases. This CDR3 is built from 17 residues. Germline V gives CDR1 SGHTA, CDR2 FQGTGA. The J segment lost 6 bases and the V segment lost 1 base, leaving 13 bases of the junction unmatched. CDR3 coding DNA: TGTGCCAGCAGCTTAAGCCCTAGCGGCTCAAAGGGGGATACGCAGTATTTT. It is translated as CASSLSPSGSKGDTQYF.

The chain joins TRBV3-1 to TRBJ2-5; no firm D call. V lost 5 bases to trimming and J lost 5 bases, with 9 bases between them. The CDR3 loop spans 12 amino acids. Germline V gene sequence: CDR1 LGHDT, CDR2 YNNKEL (reference sequence). The CDR3: CASSATVETQYF. CDR3 DNA: TGTGCCAGCAGCGCTACCGTGGAGACCCAGTACTTC.

There are a few counts of this clonotype. This chain connects TRBV4-3 to TRBJ1-4, with a tentative D call TRBD1 (5 bases). This CDR3 is 18 amino acids long. Deletions cut 0 bases from V and 1 base from J, with 15 bases between. Germline CDR1 and CDR2: LGHNA and YSLEER. The DNA of the CDR3 is TGCGCCAGCAGCCAAGAGCCCCCAGGGACTCGAACTAATGAAAAACTGTTTTTT. Residues: CASSQEPPGTRTNEKLFF.